The 5 T cell receptor beta chains given below trace back to one sample, sequenced in a study of blood T cell repertoires in COVID-19 (dated by TCRdb to 2020 to 2022). The receptor library was made with the immunoSEQ multiplex PCR assay. Drawn from immuneACCESS, this table holds only the in-frame rearrangements with V and J called that TCRdb kept. Clones are partly lost; checked studies trace under half to an unresolved V gene and leave the rest unexplained. The sample yields fewer than 450,000 clones; roughly 87% were counted once. The ten largest account for approximately 2.1% of the sample. Sequenced: PBMCs or T cells enriched from blood (not recorded which). The receptors were sampled from a woman in her thirties or forties with acute COVID-19.

The rearrangement uses TRBV6-6 and TRBJ2-7; the match to TRBD1 covers 7 bases. In germline, CDR1 is MNHNY, CDR2 SVGAGI (reference sequence). The CDR3 length is 12 residues. The trim removed 6 bases at V and 6 bases at J, leaving 5 bases unmatched. The CDR3 loop is CASRLTGTEQYF. The DNA of the CDR3 is TGTGCCAGCAGGCTGACAGGGACCGAGCAGTACTTC.

This clone was found once. The chain combines TRBV27 with TRBJ2-3; 16 nucleotides line up with TRBD2. The CDR3 runs 20 residues. The V gene end was trimmed by 6 bases and the J gene end by 2 bases; junction bases not matched to a gene: 14. Germline V gene lookup returns CDR1 MNHEY and CDR2 SMNVEV (reference sequence). The CDR3 sequence: CASRKMGLAGGKSVTDTQYF. The DNA for the CDR3 is TGTGCCAGCAGGAAAATGGGACTAGCGGGGGGGAAGTCTGTCACAGATACGCAGTATTTT.

The V call is TRBV7-8, the J call TRBJ2-7, with TRBD2 matching over 8 bases. Germline trimming cut 2 bases from V and 4 bases from J; bases unmatched to any gene: 13. Per the germline V gene, CDR1 is SGHVS and CDR2 is FQNEAQ. CDR3 length equals 17 residues. The CDR3 coding sequence is TGTGCCAGCAGCTTAAATTCTTGGCGGGGGGTCAAATACGAGCAGTACTTC. Translated: CASSLNSWRGVKYEQYF.

This clone was seen once. The chain combines TRBV5-1 with TRBJ2-7, with D tentatively TRBD1 (5 bases). The CDR3 has 15 amino acids. V lost 0 bases and J 6 bases, leaving 16 bases between the germline ends. The germline CDR1 and CDR2 sequences are SGHRS and YFSETQ. The CDR3: CASSLVLARGSEQYF. The CDR3 DNA reads as TGCGCCAGCAGCTTGGTATTGGCAAGGGGAAGCGAGCAGTACTTC.

The chain has TRBV3-1 (or the pseudogene TRBV3-2) and TRBJ2-1; the D is unclear. This CDR3 region has 12 residues. The V end lost 3 bases, the J end lost 5 bases, and 5 bases lay between the germline ends. From germline, CDR1 is LGHDT and CDR2 YNNKEL (reference sequence). CDR3 nucleotides: TGTGCCAGCAGCCACCCCGACAATGAGCAGTTCTTC. Protein sequence: CASSHPDNEQFF.